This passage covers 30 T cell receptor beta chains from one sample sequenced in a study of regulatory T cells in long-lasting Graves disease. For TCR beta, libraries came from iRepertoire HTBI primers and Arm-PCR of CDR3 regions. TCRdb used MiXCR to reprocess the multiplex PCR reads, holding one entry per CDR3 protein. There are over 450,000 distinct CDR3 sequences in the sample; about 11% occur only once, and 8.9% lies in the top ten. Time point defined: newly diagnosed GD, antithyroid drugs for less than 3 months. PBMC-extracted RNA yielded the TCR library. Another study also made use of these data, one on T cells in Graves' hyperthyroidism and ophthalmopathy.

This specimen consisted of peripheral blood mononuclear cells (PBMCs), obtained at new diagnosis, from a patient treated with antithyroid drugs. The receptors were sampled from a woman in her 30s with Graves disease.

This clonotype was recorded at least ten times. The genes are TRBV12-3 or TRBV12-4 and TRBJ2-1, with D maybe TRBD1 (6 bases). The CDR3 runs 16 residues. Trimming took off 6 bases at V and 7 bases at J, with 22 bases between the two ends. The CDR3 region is CASRPSTGLPLNEQFF. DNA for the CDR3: TGTGCCAGCAGACCCTCCACAGGGTTGCCTTTAAATGAGCAGTTCTTC.

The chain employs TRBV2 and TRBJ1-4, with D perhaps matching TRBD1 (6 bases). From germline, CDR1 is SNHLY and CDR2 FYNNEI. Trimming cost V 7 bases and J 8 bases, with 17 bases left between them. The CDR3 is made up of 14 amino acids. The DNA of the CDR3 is TGTGCCAGCATAGCCCCGGGACAAGCGGAAAAACTGTTTTTT. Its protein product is CASIAPGQAEKLFF. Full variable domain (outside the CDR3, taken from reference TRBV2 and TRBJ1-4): EPEVTQTPSHQVTQMGQEVILRCVPISNHLYFYWYRQILGQKVEFLVSFYNNEISEKSEIFDDQFSVERPDGSNFTLKIRSTKLEDSAMYFCASIAPGQAEKLFFGSGTQLSVL.

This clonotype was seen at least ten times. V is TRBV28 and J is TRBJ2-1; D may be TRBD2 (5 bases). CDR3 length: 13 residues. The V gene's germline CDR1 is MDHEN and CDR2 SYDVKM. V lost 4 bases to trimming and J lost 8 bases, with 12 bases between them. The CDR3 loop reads CASSYGNVDEQFF. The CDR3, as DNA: TGTGCCAGCAGTTACGGGAACGTGGATGAGCAGTTCTTC. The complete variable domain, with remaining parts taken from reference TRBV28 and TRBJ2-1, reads DVKVTQSSRYLVKRTGEKVFLECVQDMDHENMFWYRQDPGLGLRLIYFSYDVKMKEKGDIPEGYSVSREKKERFSLILESASTNQTSMYLCASSYGNVDEQFFGPGTRLTVL.

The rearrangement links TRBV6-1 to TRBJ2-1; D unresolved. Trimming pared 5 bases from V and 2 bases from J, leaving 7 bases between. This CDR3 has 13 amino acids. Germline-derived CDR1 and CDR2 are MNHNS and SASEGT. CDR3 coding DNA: TGTGCCAGCAGTACGACGACCTACAATGAGCAGTTCTTC. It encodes CASSTTTYNEQFF.

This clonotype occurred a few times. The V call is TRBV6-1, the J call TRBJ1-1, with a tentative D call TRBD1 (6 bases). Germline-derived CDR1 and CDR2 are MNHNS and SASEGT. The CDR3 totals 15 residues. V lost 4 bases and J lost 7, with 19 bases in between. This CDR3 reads CASSVGGRWVGEAFF. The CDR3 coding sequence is TGTGCCAGCAGTGTGGGGGGGCGCTGGGTGGGTGAAGCTTTCTTT.

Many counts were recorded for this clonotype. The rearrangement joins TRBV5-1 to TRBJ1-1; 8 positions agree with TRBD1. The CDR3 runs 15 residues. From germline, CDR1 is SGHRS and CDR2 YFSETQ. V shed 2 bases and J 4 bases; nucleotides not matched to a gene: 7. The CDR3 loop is CASSLQGGSVTEAFF. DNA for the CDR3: TGCGCCAGCAGCTTACAGGGGGGGTCGGTCACTGAAGCTTTCTTT. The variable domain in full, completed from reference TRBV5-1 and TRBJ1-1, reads KAGVTQTPRYLIKTRGQQVTLSCSPISGHRSVSWYQQTPGQGLQFLFEYFSETQRNKGNFPGRFSGRQFSNSRSEMNVSTLELGDSALYLCASSLQGGSVTEAFFGQGTRLTVV.

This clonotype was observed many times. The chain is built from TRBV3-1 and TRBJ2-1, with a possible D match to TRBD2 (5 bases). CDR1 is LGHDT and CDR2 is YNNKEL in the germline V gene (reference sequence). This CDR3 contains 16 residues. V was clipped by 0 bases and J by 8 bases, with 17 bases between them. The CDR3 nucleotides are TGTGCCAGCAGCCAAGAGCGGACTGGACGTAGGGATGAGCAGTTCTTC. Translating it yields CASSQERTGRRDEQFF.

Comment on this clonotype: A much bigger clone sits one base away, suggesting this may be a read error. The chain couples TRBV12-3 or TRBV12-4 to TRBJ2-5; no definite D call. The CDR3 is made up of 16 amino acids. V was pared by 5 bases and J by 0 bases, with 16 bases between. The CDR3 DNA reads TGTGCCAGCAGTCCATCCAGCGTTTGGGACCAAGAGACCCAGTACTTC. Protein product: CASSPSSVWDQETQYF.

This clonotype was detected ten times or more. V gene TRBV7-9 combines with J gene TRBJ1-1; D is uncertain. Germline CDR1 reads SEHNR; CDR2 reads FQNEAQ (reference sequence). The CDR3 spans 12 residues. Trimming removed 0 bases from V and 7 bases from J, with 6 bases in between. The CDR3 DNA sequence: TGTGCCAGCAGCTTAGCGGGGTTTGAAGCTTTCTTT. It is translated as CASSLAGFEAFF.

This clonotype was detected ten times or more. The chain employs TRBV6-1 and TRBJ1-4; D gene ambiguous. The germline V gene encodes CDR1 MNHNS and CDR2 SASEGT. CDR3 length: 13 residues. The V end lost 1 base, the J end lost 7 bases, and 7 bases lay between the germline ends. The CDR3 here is CASSEGRVEKLFF. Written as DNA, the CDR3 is TGTGCCAGCAGTGAAGGACGGGTTGAAAAACTGTTTTTT.

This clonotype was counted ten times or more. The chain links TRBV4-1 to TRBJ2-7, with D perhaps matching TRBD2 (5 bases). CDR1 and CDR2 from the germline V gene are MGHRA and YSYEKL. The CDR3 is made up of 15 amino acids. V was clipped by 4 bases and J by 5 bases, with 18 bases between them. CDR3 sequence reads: CASSRSAAGVNEQYF. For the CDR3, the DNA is TGCGCCAGCAGCCGATCCGCGGCGGGCGTAAACGAGCAGTACTTC.

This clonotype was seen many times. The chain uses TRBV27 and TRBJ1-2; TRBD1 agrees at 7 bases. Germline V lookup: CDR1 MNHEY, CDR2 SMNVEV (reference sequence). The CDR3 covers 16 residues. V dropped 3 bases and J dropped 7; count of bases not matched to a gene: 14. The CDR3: CASSFLLSTGASGYTF. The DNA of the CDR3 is TGTGCCAGCAGTTTTCTCTTATCTACAGGGGCTAGTGGCTACACCTTC.

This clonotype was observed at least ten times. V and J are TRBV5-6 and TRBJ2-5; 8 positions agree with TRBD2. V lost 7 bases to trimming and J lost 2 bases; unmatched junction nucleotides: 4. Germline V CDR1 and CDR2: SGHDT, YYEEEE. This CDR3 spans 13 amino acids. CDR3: CASERGRQETQYF. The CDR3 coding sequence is TGTGCCAGCGAGCGGGGGCGGCAAGAGACCCAGTACTTC.

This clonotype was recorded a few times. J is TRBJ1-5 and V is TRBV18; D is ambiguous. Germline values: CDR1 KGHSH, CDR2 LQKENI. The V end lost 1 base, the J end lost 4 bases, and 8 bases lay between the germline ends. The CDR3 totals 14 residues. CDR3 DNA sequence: TGTGCCAGCTCACCACAGGGAAATAATCAGCCCCAGCATTTT. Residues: CASSPQGNNQPQHF.

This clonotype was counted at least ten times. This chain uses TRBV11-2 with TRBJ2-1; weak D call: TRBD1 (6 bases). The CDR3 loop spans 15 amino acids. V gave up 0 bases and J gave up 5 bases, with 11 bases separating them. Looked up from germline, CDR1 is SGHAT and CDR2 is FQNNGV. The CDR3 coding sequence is TGTGCCAGCAGCTTAGATCCAGGGGCTAACAATGAGCAGTTCTTC. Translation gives CASSLDPGANNEQFF.

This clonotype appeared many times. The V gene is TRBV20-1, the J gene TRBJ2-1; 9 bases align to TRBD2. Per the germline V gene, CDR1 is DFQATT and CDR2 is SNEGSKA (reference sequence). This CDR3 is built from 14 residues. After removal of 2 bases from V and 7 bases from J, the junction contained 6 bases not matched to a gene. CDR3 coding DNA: TGCAGTGCTAGAATAGCGGGAGCAGGGAATGAGCAGTTCTTC. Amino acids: CSARIAGAGNEQFF.

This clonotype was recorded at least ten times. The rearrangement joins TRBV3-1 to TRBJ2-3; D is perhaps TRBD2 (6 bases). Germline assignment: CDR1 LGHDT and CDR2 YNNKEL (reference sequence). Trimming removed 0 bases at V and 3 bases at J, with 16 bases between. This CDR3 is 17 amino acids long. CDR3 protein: CASSQDQAGLATDTQYF. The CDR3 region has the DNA TGTGCCAGCAGCCAAGATCAGGCGGGATTGGCTACAGATACGCAGTATTTT.

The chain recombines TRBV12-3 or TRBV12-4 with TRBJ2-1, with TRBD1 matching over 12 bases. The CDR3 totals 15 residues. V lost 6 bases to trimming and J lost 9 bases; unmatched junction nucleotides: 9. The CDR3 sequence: CASRAWDRGRGEQFF. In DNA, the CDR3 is TGTGCCAGCAGAGCGTGGGACAGGGGGCGCGGTGAGCAGTTCTTC.

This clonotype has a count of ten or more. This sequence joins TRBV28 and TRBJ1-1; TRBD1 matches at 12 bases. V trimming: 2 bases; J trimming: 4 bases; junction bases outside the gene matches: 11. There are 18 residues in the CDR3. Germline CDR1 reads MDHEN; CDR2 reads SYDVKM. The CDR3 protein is CASSLRKGQGAFSTEAFF. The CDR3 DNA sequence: TGTGCCAGCAGTTTAAGGAAGGGACAGGGGGCGTTTAGCACTGAAGCTTTCTTT.

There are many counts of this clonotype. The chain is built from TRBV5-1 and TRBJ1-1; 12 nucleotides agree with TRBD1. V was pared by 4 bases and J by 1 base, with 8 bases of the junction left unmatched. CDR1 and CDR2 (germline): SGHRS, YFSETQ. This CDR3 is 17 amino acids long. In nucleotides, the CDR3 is TGCGCCAGCAGCGCCGGGACAGGGGGCGCCGGGAACACTGAAGCTTTCTTT. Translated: CASSAGTGGAGNTEAFF.

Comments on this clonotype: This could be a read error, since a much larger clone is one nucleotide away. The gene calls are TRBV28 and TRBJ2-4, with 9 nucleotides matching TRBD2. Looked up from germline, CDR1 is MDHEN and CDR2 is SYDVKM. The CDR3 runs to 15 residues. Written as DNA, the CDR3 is TGTGCCAGCAGTTTCTCCGGGACTAGCAAAAACATTCAGCACTTC. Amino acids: CASSFSGTSKNIQHF. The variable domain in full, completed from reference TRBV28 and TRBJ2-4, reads DVKVTQSSRYLVKRTGEKVFLECVQDMDHENMFWYRQDPGLGLRLIYFSYDVKMKEKGDIPEGYSVSREKKERFSLILESASTNQTSMYLCASSFSGTSKNIQHFGAGTRLSVL.

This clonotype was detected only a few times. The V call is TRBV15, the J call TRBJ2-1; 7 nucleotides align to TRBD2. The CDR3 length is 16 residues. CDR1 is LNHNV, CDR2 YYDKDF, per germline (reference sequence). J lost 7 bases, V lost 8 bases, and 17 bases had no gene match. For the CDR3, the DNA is TGTGCCACCTCAAATTTAGGCGGGAGAGGTAGGAATGAGCAGTTCTTC. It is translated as CATSNLGGRGRNEQFF.

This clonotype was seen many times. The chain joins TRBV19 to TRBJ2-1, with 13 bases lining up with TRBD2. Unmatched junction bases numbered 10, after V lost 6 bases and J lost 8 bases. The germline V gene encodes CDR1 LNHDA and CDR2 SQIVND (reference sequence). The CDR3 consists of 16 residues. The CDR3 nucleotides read TGTGCCAGTAGCGTAAGGACTAGCGGGAGTAGGGATGAGCAGTTCTTC. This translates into CASSVRTSGSRDEQFF.

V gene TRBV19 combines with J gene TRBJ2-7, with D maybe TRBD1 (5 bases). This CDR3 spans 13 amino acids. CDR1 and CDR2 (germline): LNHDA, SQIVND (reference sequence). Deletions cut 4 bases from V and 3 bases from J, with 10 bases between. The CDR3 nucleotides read TGTGCCAGTAGTACGACAGCGAACTACGAGCAGTACTTC. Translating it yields CASSTTANYEQYF.

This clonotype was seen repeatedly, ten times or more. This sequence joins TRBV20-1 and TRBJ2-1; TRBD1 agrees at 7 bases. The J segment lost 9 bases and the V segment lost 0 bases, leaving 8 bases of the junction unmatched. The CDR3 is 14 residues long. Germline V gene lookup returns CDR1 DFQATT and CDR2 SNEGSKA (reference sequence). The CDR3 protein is CSARDRQGEIEQFF. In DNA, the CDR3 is TGCAGTGCTAGAGATCGTCAGGGGGAGATTGAGCAGTTCTTC.

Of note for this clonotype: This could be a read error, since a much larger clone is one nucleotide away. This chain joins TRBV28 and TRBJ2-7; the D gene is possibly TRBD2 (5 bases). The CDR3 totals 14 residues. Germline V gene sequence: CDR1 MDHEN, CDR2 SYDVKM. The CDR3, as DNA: TGTGCCAGCAGTTTAGAGGGATCCTCCTACGCGCAGTACTTC. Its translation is CASSLEGSSYAQYF.

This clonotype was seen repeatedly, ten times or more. CDR3 loop: CASSKGSSGANVLTF. In DNA, the CDR3 is TGTGCCAGCAGCAAGGGGAGCTCTGGGGCCAACGTCCTGACTTTC. J is TRBJ2-6 and V is TRBV11-3, with D possibly being TRBD1 or TRBD2 (5 bases each). V was pared by 5 bases and J by 0 bases, with 8 bases between. CDR1 is SGHNT, CDR2 YENEEA, per germline. This CDR3 contains 15 residues.

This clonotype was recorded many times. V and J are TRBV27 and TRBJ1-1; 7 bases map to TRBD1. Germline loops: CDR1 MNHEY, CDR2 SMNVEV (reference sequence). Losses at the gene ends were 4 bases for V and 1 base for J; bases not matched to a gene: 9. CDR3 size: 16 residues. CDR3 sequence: CASSSQGRGTNTEAFF. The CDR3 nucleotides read TGTGCCAGCAGTTCACAGGGGCGAGGGACGAACACTGAAGCTTTCTTT.

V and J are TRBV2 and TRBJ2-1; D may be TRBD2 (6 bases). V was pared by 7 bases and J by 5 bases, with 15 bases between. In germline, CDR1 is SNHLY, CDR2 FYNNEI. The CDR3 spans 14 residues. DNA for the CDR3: TGTGCCAGCATTTCTAGCGTTTTAGACAATGAGCAGTTCTTC. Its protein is CASISSVLDNEQFF.

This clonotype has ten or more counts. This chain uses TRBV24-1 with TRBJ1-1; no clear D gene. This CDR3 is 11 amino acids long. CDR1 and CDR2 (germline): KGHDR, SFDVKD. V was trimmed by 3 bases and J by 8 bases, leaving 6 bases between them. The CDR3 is CATSDAGEAFF. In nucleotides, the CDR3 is TGTGCCACCAGTGATGCTGGAGAAGCTTTCTTT.